This entry lists 4 T cell receptor beta chains sequenced from one sample in a study of blood T cells in healthy people across ages (dated by TCRdb to the mid-2010s). The library was obtained by 5' RACE. These reads were obtained on an Illumina HiSeq 2500. The second PCR ran for about 7 to 11 cycles and used a J-beta primer mix along with a sample-barcoded 5' primer. TCRdb reprocessed the public reads (quality trimming at Q25 with fastp, clone calling with MiXCR) and kept in-frame beta chains. Entries are consolidated by CDR3 protein sequence, retaining the most common genes and DNA. In all, the sample holds more than 800,000 distinct CDR3 sequences, and about 30% of those were seen once. About 18% of the sample goes to the ten largest clones. Sequencing input: blood. Source of these receptors: a woman aged 80 or older in good health.

This clonotype has at least ten counts. V is TRBV12-3 or TRBV12-4 and J is TRBJ1-6; a weak D match, TRBD1 (6 bases). CDR3 size: 16 residues. V was cut by 5 bases and J by 0 bases, with 11 bases left in between. As DNA, the CDR3 is TGTGCCAGCAGTCGGGACACTTACTCCTATAATTCACCCCTCCACTTT. Translation: CASSRDTYSYNSPLHF.

CDR3 coding DNA: TGCAGTGCCTATGGAGACTCGTACAATGAGCAGTTCTTC. It encodes CSAYGDSYNEQFF. The rearrangement joins TRBV20-1 to TRBJ2-1; D gene unclear. There are 13 residues in the CDR3. The germline CDR1 and CDR2 sequences are DFQATT and SNEGSKA (reference sequence). V dropped 6 bases and J dropped 4 bases, with 13 bases sitting between them.

In the case of this clonotype: This may be a read error: a much more frequent sequence differs by one nucleotide. This sequence joins TRBV4-3 and TRBJ2-5; TRBD1 matches 9 bases. J lost 11 bases, V lost 4 bases, and 14 bases had no gene match. Germline V gene data show CDR1 as LGHNA and CDR2 as YSLEER. This CDR3 has 15 residues. CDR3 sequence reads: CASSRPGQGFNEQYF. CDR3 bases: TGCGCCAGCAGCCGGCCGGGACAGGGATTCAATGAGCAGTACTTC.

This sequence joins TRBV3-1 and TRBJ2-7; 8 nucleotides align to TRBD2. This CDR3 is 14 amino acids long. From germline, CDR1 is LGHDT and CDR2 YNNKEL (reference sequence). V was pared by 5 bases and J by 3 bases, with 6 bases of the junction left unmatched. CDR3 nucleotides: TGTGCCAGCAGCTGGACGGGGGGGCTCTACGAGCAGTACTTC. It yields the protein CASSWTGGLYEQYF.